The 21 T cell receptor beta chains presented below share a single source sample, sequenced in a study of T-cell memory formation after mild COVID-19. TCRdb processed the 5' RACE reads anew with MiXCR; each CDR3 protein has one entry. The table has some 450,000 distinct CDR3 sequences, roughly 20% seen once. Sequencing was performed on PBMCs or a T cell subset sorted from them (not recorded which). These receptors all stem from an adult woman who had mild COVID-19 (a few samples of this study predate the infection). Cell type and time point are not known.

CDR3 sequence: CASSLPGGYNQPQHF. DNA for the CDR3: TGTGCCAGCTCACTACCGGGGGGTTACAATCAGCCCCAGCATTTT. The chain recombines TRBV18 with TRBJ1-5; D is perhaps TRBD1 (5 bases). The CDR3 extends over 15 amino acids. From germline, CDR1 is KGHSH and CDR2 LQKENI. Trimming shortened V by 4 bases and J by 3 bases, and 13 bases separated the two germline ends.

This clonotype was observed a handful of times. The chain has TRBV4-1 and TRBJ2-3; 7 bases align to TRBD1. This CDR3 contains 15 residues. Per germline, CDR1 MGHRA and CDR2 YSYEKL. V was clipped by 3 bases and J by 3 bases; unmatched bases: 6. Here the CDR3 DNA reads TGCGCCAGCAGCCACGGGACAGTTGGGACAGATACGCAGTATTTT. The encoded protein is CASSHGTVGTDTQYF.

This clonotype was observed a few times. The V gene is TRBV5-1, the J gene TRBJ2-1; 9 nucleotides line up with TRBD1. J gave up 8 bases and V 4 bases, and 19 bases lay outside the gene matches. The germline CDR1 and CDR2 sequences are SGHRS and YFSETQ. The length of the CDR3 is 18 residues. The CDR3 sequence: CASSTLRGTGNLRYEQFF. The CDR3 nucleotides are TGCGCCAGCAGCACCCTAAGGGGGACAGGGAATCTACGGTATGAGCAGTTCTTC.

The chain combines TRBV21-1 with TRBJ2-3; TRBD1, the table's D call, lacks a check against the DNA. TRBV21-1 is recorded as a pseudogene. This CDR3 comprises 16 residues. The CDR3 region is CASSLDQNPRTDTQYF. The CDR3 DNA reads TGTGCCAGCAGCCTTGACCAAAACCCCCGCACAGATACGCAGTATTTT.

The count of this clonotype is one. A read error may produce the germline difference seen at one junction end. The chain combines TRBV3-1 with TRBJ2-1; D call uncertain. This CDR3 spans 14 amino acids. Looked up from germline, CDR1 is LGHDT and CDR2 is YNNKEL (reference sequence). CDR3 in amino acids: CATSQGFRYNEQFF. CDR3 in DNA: TGTGCCACCAGCCAAGGTTTCCGATACAATGAGCAGTTCTTC.

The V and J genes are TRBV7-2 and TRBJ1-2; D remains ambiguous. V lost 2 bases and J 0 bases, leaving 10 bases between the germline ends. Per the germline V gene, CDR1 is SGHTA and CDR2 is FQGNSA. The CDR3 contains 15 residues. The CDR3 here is CASSLKAGSNYGYTF. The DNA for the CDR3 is TGTGCCAGCAGCTTAAAGGCCGGATCTAACTATGGCTACACCTTC.

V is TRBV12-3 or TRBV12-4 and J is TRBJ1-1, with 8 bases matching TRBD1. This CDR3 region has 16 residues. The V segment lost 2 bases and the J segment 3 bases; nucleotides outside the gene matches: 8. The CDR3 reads CASSLPRTGRYTEAFF. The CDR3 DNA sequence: TGTGCCAGCAGTTTACCACGGACAGGGCGGTACACTGAAGCTTTCTTT.

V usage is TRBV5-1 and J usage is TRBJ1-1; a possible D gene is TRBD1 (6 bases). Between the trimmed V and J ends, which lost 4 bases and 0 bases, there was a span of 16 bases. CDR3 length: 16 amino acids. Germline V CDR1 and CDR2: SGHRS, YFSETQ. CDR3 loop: CASSKRSGHLNTEAFF. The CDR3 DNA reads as TGCGCCAGCAGCAAAAGGTCGGGACACCTGAACACTGAAGCTTTCTTT.

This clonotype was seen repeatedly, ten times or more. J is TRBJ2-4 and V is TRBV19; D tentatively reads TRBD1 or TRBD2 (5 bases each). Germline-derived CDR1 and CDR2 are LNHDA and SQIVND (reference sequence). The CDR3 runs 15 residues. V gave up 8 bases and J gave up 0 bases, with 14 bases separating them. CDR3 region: CASSISGTAKNIQYF. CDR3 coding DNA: TGTGCCAGTTCAATTTCCGGGACAGCCAAAAACATTCAGTACTTC.

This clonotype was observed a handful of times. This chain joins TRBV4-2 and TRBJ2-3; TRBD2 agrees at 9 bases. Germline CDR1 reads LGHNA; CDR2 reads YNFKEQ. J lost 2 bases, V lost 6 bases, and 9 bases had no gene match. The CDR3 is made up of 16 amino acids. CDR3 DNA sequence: TGTGCCAGCAGTTCTATAGCGGGGGCCCTCACAGATACGCAGTATTTT. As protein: CASSSIAGALTDTQYF.

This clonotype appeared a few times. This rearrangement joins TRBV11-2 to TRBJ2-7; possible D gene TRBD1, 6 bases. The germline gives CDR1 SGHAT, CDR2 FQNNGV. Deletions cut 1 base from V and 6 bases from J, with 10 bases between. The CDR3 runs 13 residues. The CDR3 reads CASSLGTAIEQYF. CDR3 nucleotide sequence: TGTGCCAGCAGCTTAGGGACAGCTATCGAGCAGTACTTC.

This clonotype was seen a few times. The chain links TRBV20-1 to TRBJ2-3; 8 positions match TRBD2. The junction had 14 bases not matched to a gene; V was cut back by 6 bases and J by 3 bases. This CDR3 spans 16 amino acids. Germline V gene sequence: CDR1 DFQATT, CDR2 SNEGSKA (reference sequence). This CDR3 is CSAYGTTAGATDTQYF. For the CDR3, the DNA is TGCAGTGCCTATGGGACTACAGCGGGAGCGACAGATACGCAGTATTTT.

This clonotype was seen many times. The CDR3 protein is CASSPDGGYNEQFF. The CDR3 nucleotides read TGTGCCAGCAGCCCTGACGGGGGGTACAATGAGCAGTTCTTC. The chain recombines TRBV7-6 with TRBJ2-1; 7 bases align to TRBD2. V shed 5 bases and J 4 bases; nucleotides not matched to a gene: 5. CDR1 is SGHVS, CDR2 FNYEAQ, per germline. The CDR3 covers 14 residues.

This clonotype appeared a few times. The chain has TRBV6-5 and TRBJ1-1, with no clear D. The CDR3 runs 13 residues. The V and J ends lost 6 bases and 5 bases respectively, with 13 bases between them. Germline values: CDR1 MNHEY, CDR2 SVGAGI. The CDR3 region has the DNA TGTGCCAGCAGCGAGAATCGGAGGACTGAAGCTTTCTTT. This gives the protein CASSENRRTEAFF.

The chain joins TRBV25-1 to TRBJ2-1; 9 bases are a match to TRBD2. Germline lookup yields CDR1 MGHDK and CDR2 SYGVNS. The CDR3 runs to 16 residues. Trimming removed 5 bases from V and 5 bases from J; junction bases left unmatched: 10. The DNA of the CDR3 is TGTGCCAGCAGTCGCGGCGGGGTAGCGGGGGACAATGAGCAGTTCTTC. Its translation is CASSRGGVAGDNEQFF.

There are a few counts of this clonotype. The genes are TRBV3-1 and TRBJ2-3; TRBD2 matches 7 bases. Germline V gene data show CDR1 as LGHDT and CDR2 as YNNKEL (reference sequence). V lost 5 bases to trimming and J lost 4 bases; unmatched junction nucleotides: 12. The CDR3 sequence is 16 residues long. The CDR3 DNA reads TGTGCCAGCAGCTCCCTCCGAGGACTAGGTTCAGATACGCAGTATTTT. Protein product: CASSSLRGLGSDTQYF.

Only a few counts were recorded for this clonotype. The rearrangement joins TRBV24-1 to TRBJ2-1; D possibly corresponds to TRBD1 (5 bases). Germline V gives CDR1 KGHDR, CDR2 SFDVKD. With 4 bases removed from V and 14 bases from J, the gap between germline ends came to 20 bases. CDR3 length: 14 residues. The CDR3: CATSEAGPHTTEFF. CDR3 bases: TGTGCCACCAGTGAGGCAGGGCCCCACACGACGGAGTTCTTC.

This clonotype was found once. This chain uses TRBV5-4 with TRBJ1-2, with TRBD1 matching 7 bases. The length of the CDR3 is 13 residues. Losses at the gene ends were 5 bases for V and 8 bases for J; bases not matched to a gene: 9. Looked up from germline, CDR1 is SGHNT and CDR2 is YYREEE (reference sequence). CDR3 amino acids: CASRQGLSRGYTF. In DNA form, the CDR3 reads TGTGCCAGCAGACAGGGGTTGTCTCGCGGCTACACCTTC. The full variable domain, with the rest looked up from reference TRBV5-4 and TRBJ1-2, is ETGVTQSPTHLIKTRGQQVTLRCSSQSGHNTVSWYQQALGQGPQFIFQYYREEENGRGNFPPRFSGLQFPNYSSELNVNALELDDSALYLCASRQGLSRGYTFGSGTRLTVV.

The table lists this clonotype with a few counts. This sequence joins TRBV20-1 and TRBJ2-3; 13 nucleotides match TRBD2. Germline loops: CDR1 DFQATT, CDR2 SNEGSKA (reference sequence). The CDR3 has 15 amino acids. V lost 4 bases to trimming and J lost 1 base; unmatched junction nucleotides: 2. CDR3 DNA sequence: TGCAGTGCTACCGGGACTAGCGGGGGCACAGATACGCAGTATTTT. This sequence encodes CSATGTSGGTDTQYF.

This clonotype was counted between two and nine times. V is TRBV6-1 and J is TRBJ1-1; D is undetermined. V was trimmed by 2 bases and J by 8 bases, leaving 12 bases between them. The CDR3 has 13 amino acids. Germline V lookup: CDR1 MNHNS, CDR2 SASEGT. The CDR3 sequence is CASSESRGREAFF. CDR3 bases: TGTGCCAGCAGTGAATCGCGTGGGAGGGAAGCTTTCTTT.

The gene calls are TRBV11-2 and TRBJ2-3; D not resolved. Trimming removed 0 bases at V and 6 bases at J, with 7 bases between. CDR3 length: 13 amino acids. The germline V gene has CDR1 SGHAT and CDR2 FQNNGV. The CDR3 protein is CASSLDPSDTQYF. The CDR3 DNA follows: TGTGCCAGCAGCTTAGACCCATCGGATACGCAGTATTTT.